The TCR beta chain described here comes from a study of identical twins. The V gene lost 0 bases and the J gene lost 0 bases, with 14 bases spanning the gap. Germline values: CDR1 DFQATT, CDR2 SNEGSKA (reference sequence). There are 16 residues in the CDR3. A template switching step contributed a universal primer site, while unique molecular identifiers were present in the cDNA. MiXCR, applied by TCRdb to the 5' RACE reads, yields one record per CDR3 protein. The sample lists 450,000 or so distinct CDR3 sequences, 13% to 15% seen once, with approximately 0.52% in the top ten. Points on this clonotype: As yet, its antigen is unknown.

General study points: Fewer insertions were carried by abundant cord blood beta clonotypes, but none was seen in memory repertoires. Excess sharing between twins was weaker in beta out-of-frame sequences.

The sample was also reused in another study, on yellow fever vaccine responses in identical twins. This second report adds: Reportedly, the response of twins' T cells to the vaccine seemed partly convergent, partly personalized.

The sequence derives from a woman between 18 and 30 years old in good health. Sequencing was carried out using CD4+ T cells sorted from blood. The chain has TRBV20-1 and TRBJ2-5, with D possibly called TRBD1 or TRBD2 (6 bases each). The CDR3 sequence: CSARDLRGEYQETQYF. The CDR3 DNA follows: TGCAGTGCTAGAGATCTTAGGGGGGAGTACCAAGAGACCCAGTACTTC.